This TCR beta chain was documented in a study of immune evolution from preneoplasia to lung adenocarcinoma. Study overall: HLA loss of heterozygosity: roughly 7.5% AIS, around 16% MIA, roughly 35% ADC, none AAH.

CDR3 length: 17 residues. Looked up from germline, CDR1 is SGHTA and CDR2 is FQGNSA. V gave up 3 bases and J gave up 3 bases; unmatched junction bases: 9. Patient tissue came from resections in Japan or China, 2014–2017. H&E slides confirmed each diagnosis, reviewed by two pathologists independently. Sequencing was performed with immunoSEQ multiplex PCR; in TCRdb, only in-frame clones are kept and a portion is missing. There are around 7,000 clones in the sample; 77% occur only once, and about 5.9% lies in the top ten. The sequence derives from a person between 60 and 80 years old with lung adenocarcinoma. J is TRBJ1-3 and V is TRBV7-2, with 9 positions matching TRBD1. Sample: FFPE lung adenocarcinoma in situ tissue. For the CDR3, the DNA is TGTGCCAGCAGCTTCGCCCTGGGACAGGGCATTGGAAACACCATATATTTT. It is translated as CASSFALGQGIGNTIYF.